Reported below is one T cell receptor (beta chain). The source of the sample is a study of control samples from healthy donors and cancer patients. From germline, CDR1 is SGHDT and CDR2 YYEEEE. The V and J ends lost 4 bases and 4 bases, in that order; junction bases with no gene match: 8. This CDR3 region has 15 residues. Here immunoSEQ multiplex PCR was the method, and the copy in TCRdb shows in-frame clones only, minus some. Of 150,000 or so clones in the sample, around 90% were seen once. The sample consisted of blood. The TCR originated in a man younger than 30 in good health. The genes are TRBV5-6 and TRBJ1-2; 9 nucleotides align to TRBD1. The CDR3, as DNA: TGTGCCAGCAGCGTCGGGACAGGGCAGAGCTATGGCTACACCTTC. Translated: CASSVGTGQSYGYTF.